This passage covers 32 T cell receptor beta chains from one sample sequenced in a study of T cell changes during pregnancy in multiple sclerosis (dated by TCRdb to the late 2010s). The library came from the immunoSEQ multiplex PCR assay. The immuneACCESS repertoire file appears here via TCRdb, limited to in-frame rearrangements. These files lack a portion of the clones; in checked studies, under half of the deficit traces to unresolved V genes, and the cause of the others is not known. Within this sample are more than 70,000 clones, with more than 85% of them counted one time only. The leading ten clones occupy roughly 0.91% of the sample. Sequencing was performed on peripheral blood, taken before pregnancy. The source is a female donor with multiple sclerosis, enrolled in a pregnancy study.

The J gene is TRBJ2-1, the V gene TRBV23-1, with 7 bases lining up with TRBD2. TRBV23-1 is an ORF, and what it does is uncertain. CDR3 length: 16 amino acids. Unmatched junction bases numbered 8, after V lost 2 bases and J lost 4 bases. The DNA for the CDR3 is TGCGCCAGCAGTCAAGGAATACTAGCGATTTACAATGAGCAGTTCTTC. It yields the protein CASSQGILAIYNEQFF.

This chain connects TRBV4-1 to TRBJ2-1; 8 nucleotides agree with TRBD2. Germline-derived CDR1 and CDR2 are MGHRA and YSYEKL. V dropped 0 bases and J dropped 2; count of bases not matched to a gene: 9. The CDR3 loop spans 18 amino acids. CDR3 amino acids: CASSQDSAAGVTYNEQFF. In DNA form, the CDR3 reads TGCGCCAGCAGCCAAGATTCGGCAGCGGGAGTTACCTACAATGAGCAGTTCTTC.

The rearrangement links TRBV10-3 to TRBJ1-5; 9 bases match TRBD1. Germline CDR1 and CDR2: ENHRY and SYGVKD. The CDR3 covers 13 residues. V lost 2 bases and J lost 10; bases outside the gene matches: 3. The CDR3 here is CAISEGTGLPQHF. The CDR3 DNA sequence: TGTGCCATCAGTGAGGGGACAGGGTTACCCCAGCATTTT.

This chain connects TRBV18 to TRBJ2-5; D possibly corresponds to TRBD2 (6 bases). Trimming took off 6 bases at V and 2 bases at J, with 13 bases between the two ends. The CDR3 covers 14 residues. The V gene's germline CDR1 is KGHSH and CDR2 LQKENI. In DNA form, the CDR3 reads TGTGCCAGCTCGAGGGGACTGGCTCAAGAGACCCAGTACTTC. Protein product: CASSRGLAQETQYF.

This chain joins TRBV7-3 and TRBJ2-3, with D maybe TRBD2 (5 bases). This CDR3 has 15 residues. The V end was cut by 3 bases, the J end by 6 bases, with 16 bases between. The germline CDR1 and CDR2 sequences are SGHTA and FQGTGA. The CDR3 DNA sequence: TGTGCCAGCAGCTTTACTCGGGGTGGAGTGGATACGCAGTATTTT. Translation: CASSFTRGGVDTQYF.

The chain carries TRBV7-2 and TRBJ1-1; maybe TRBD1 (5 bases). CDR3 length equals 16 residues. Germline values: CDR1 SGHTA, CDR2 FQGNSA. V was clipped by 1 base and J by 8 bases, with 20 bases between them. This chain's CDR3 is CASSLGPTQGVMEAFF. CDR3 sequence (DNA): TGTGCCAGCAGCTTAGGACCAACCCAAGGGGTCATGGAAGCTTTCTTT. The variable domain in full, completed from reference TRBV7-2 and TRBJ1-1, reads GAGVSQSPSNKVTEKGKDVELRCDPISGHTALYWYRQSLGQGLEFLIYFQGNSAPDKSGLPSDRFSAERTGGSVSTLTIQRTQQEDSAVYLCASSLGPTQGVMEAFFGQGTRLTVV.

This clone counts as medium-sized. The chain carries TRBV9 and TRBJ1-2; 8 nucleotides match TRBD1. The CDR3 has 17 residues. V lost 0 bases and J lost 5; bases outside the gene matches: 12. The germline CDR1 and CDR2 sequences are SGDLS and YYNGEE. In DNA form, the CDR3 reads TGTGCCAGCAGCGTAGACGGAGAAGGGACAGGCATTTATGGCTACACCTTC. Amino acids: CASSVDGEGTGIYGYTF.

The chain uses TRBV27 and TRBJ2-4, with 9 bases lining up with TRBD1. The V and J ends lost 2 bases and 7 bases, in that order; junction bases with no gene match: 6. The CDR3 length is 15 residues. CDR1 and CDR2 from the germline V gene are MNHEY and SMNVEV (reference sequence). CDR3 loop: CASSLETGGRNIQYF. The CDR3 bases are TGTGCCAGCAGTTTAGAGACAGGGGGGAGGAACATTCAGTACTTC.

This CDR3 reads CASSEGNWEGEKLFF. DNA for the CDR3: TGTGCCAGCAGTGAAGGGAATTGGGAGGGTGAAAAACTGTTTTTT. The chain joins TRBV6-1 to TRBJ1-4; D uncertain. In germline, CDR1 is MNHNS, CDR2 SASEGT. V lost 1 base and J lost 7, with 13 bases in between. The CDR3 runs to 15 residues.

This chain joins TRBV10-3 and TRBJ1-3, with TRBD1 matching 11 bases. Germline assignment: CDR1 ENHRY and CDR2 SYGVKD. This CDR3 comprises 16 residues. The ends lost 2 bases at V and 2 bases at J; junction bases unmatched: 2. In DNA form, the CDR3 reads TGTGCCATCAGTGAGACGGGACAGGGGGCTGGAAACACCATATATTTT. Amino acid sequence: CAISETGQGAGNTIYF.

The chain uses TRBV5-5 and TRBJ1-5, with D maybe TRBD1 (6 bases). V was clipped by 4 bases and J by 4 bases, with 18 bases between them. CDR1 SGHKS and CDR2 YYEKEE come from the germline V gene (reference sequence). The length of the CDR3 is 16 residues. This chain's CDR3 is CASSRDTLNGNQPQHF. The CDR3 DNA sequence: TGTGCCAGCAGCCGGGACACCTTGAATGGGAATCAGCCCCAGCATTTT. Full variable domain (missing parts from reference TRBV5-5 and TRBJ1-5): DAGVTQSPTHLIKTRGQQVTLRCSPISGHKSVSWYQQVLGQGPQFIFQYYEKEERGRGNFPDRFSARQFPNYSSELNVNALLLGDSALYLCASSRDTLNGNQPQHFGDGTRLSIL.

This clone has more than one count but fewer than ten. The gene calls are TRBV5-1 and TRBJ1-2; 7 nucleotides line up with TRBD1. V was pared by 6 bases and J by 0 bases, with 8 bases of the junction left unmatched. Per the germline V gene, CDR1 is SGHRS and CDR2 is YFSETQ. This CDR3 region has 15 residues. CDR3 bases: TGCGCCAGCACCACAGGGGCAGGGGCTAACTATGGCTACACCTTC. It encodes CASTTGAGANYGYTF.

The chain uses TRBV7-3 and TRBJ2-3, with 7 bases aligning to TRBD1. This CDR3 spans 14 amino acids. In germline, CDR1 is SGHTA, CDR2 FQGTGA. V lost 1 base and J lost 8; bases outside the gene matches: 6. CDR3 residues: CASSLISTGSTQYF. The DNA of the CDR3 is TGTGCCAGCAGCTTAATATCGACAGGGAGTACGCAGTATTTT.

The rearrangement links TRBV5-1 to TRBJ2-3; possible D gene TRBD1, 6 bases. Germline V gene data show CDR1 as SGHRS and CDR2 as YFSETQ. With 0 bases removed from V and 3 bases from J, the gap between germline ends came to 11 bases. This CDR3 spans 15 amino acids. The CDR3 coding sequence is TGCGCCAGCAGCTTGGGGGCAGGGGCTACAGATACGCAGTATTTT. It specifies CASSLGAGATDTQYF.

The chain combines TRBV18 with TRBJ2-7, with 8 bases lining up with TRBD2. Germline CDR1 KGHSH, CDR2 LQKENI. The trim removed 5 bases at V and 3 bases at J, leaving 12 bases unmatched. The CDR3 is 16 residues long. The CDR3 sequence: CASSELGLAVRYEQYF. The CDR3 nucleotides read TGTGCCAGCTCAGAACTTGGACTAGCCGTACGCTACGAGCAGTACTTC.

The J gene is TRBJ1-2, the V gene TRBV11-1; the match to TRBD1 covers 9 bases. CDR3 length: 16 residues. The trim removed 5 bases at V and 3 bases at J, leaving 10 bases unmatched. Germline CDR1 is SGHAT and CDR2 is FQDESV (reference sequence). CDR3 protein: CASSLAGTGPHYGYTF. CDR3 in DNA: TGTGCCAGCAGCCTCGCTGGGACAGGGCCCCACTATGGCTACACCTTC.

The chain combines TRBV29-1 with TRBJ1-1; 7 bases are a match to TRBD1. There are 13 residues in the CDR3. CDR1 and CDR2 from the germline V gene are SQVTM and ANQGSEA. The ends lost 6 bases at V and 0 bases at J; junction bases unmatched: 4. The CDR3: CSVSGQLNTEAFF. CDR3 bases: TGCAGCGTCTCGGGACAGTTGAACACTGAAGCTTTCTTT.

The chain joins TRBV19 to TRBJ1-4; no definite D call. The CDR3 length is 15 residues. The germline CDR1 and CDR2 sequences are LNHDA and SQIVND (reference sequence). Trimming took off 3 bases at V and 5 bases at J, with 13 bases between the two ends. CDR3 sequence (DNA): TGTGCCAGTAGTATCCCAACAGCTGGGAATGAAAAACTGTTTTTT. It translates to CASSIPTAGNEKLFF.

This clone was counted a single time. The chain joins TRBV6-9 to TRBJ2-3; 9 nucleotides align to TRBD2. Germline assignment: CDR1 MNHGY and CDR2 SVAAGI. Trimming at V came to 2 bases and at J to 5 bases, leaving 8 bases not matched to a gene. This CDR3 has 16 residues. The CDR3 sequence: CASSYLGGGVLDTQYF. DNA of the CDR3: TGTGCCAGCAGTTATCTGGGCGGGGGGGTTCTAGATACGCAGTATTTT.

The CDR3 DNA reads as TGTGCCAGCAGTTACGGGGCAGGGGAGACCCAGTACTTC. It codes for CASSYGAGETQYF. The chain employs TRBV6-6 and TRBJ2-5; D perhaps matches TRBD1 (5 bases). Germline CDR1 and CDR2: MNHNY and SVGAGI (reference sequence). This CDR3 is 13 amino acids long. V was trimmed by 2 bases and J by 5 bases, leaving 9 bases between them.

The J gene is TRBJ2-3, the V gene TRBV25-1; 7 bases align to TRBD2. J lost 0 bases, V lost 5 bases, and 5 bases had no gene match. Germline V gene data show CDR1 as MGHDK and CDR2 as SYGVNS. CDR3 length: 15 amino acids. The CDR3 loop reads CASSTAGASTDTQYF. CDR3 DNA: TGTGCCAGCAGTACTGCGGGAGCGAGCACAGATACGCAGTATTTT.

The rearrangement links TRBV9 to TRBJ1-4; 7 bases fit TRBD1. Germline V CDR1 and CDR2: SGDLS, YYNGEE. V lost 0 bases, J lost 7 bases, and 6 bases stayed unmatched. The CDR3 spans 15 residues. The CDR3, as DNA: TGTGCCAGCAGCGTAGAGACAGGGTGGGGTGAAAAACTGTTTTTT. Encoded protein: CASSVETGWGEKLFF. Variable domain in full (rest from reference TRBV9 and TRBJ1-4): DSGVTQTPKHLITATGQRVTLRCSPRSGDLSVYWYQQSLDQGLQFLIQYYNGEERAKGNILERFSAQQFPDLHSELNLSSLELGDSALYFCASSVETGWGEKLFFGSGTQLSVL.

V gene TRBV2 combines with J gene TRBJ2-1; 7 positions match TRBD2. The CDR3 consists of 15 residues. Germline loops: CDR1 SNHLY, CDR2 FYNNEI. V shed 6 bases, J shed 0 bases, and the junction held 5 bases outside the gene matches. The CDR3 nucleotides read TGTGCCAGCAGACGGGACTATAGCTCCTACAATGAGCAGTTCTTC. It translates to CASRRDYSSYNEQFF.

In its sample, this clone was seen a few times. The CDR3 DNA sequence: TGTGCCAGCAGTTCCCCGGGACAAGTTACTGGAAACACCATATATTTT. Its protein product is CASSSPGQVTGNTIYF. The chain carries TRBV28 and TRBJ1-3; weak D call: TRBD1 (6 bases). Looked up from germline, CDR1 is MDHEN and CDR2 is SYDVKM. V was cut by 4 bases and J by 2 bases, with 15 bases left in between. The CDR3 runs 16 residues.

The chain has TRBV10-3 and TRBJ1-1; D may be TRBD1 (6 bases). The germline gives CDR1 ENHRY, CDR2 SYGVKD. The CDR3 spans 15 residues. The V and J ends lost 5 bases and 4 bases respectively, with 17 bases between them. The CDR3 spells CAISQVGARGTEAFF. In DNA, the CDR3 is TGTGCCATCAGTCAGGTGGGGGCAAGGGGCACTGAAGCTTTCTTT.

Comments on this clone: Other DNA sequences in this sample translate to the same CDR3. The V and J genes are TRBV4-2 and TRBJ1-1; the match to TRBD1 covers 10 bases. The germline gives CDR1 LGHNA, CDR2 YNFKEQ. Trimming removed 1 base from V and 5 bases from J; junction bases left unmatched: 4. The CDR3 loop spans 15 amino acids. CDR3 residues: CASSQARTGGTEAFF. CDR3 sequence (DNA): TGTGCCAGCAGCCAAGCCCGGACAGGGGGAACTGAAGCTTTCTTT.

This clone was seen a few times. Mismatch with germline at one junction end may stem from a read error. This chain joins TRBV9 and TRBJ1-6; TRBD1 matches at 8 bases. Germline values: CDR1 SGDLS, CDR2 YYNGEE. This CDR3 region has 14 residues. CDR3 bases: TGTGCCAGCAGCGCAAGGACAGGGAACTCACCCCACCACTTT. Amino acids: CASSARTGNSPHHF.

This rearrangement joins TRBV19 to TRBJ1-5, with 10 bases fitting TRBD1. The V and J ends lost 7 bases and 4 bases, in that order; junction bases with no gene match: 19. The CDR3 is 19 amino acids. Per germline, CDR1 LNHDA and CDR2 SQIVND (reference sequence). The CDR3 bases are TGTGCCAGTACCTCAAAGGGGACAGGGGCTTTTGATTATAATCAGCCCCAGCATTTT. This sequence encodes CASTSKGTGAFDYNQPQHF.

Regarding this clone: No DNA is shown, since the ends of the CDR3 on it are uncertain; the CDR3 is the one TCRdb lists. The chain is built from TRBV7-2 and TRBJ2-4; the listed D gene, TRBD2, was not tested against the DNA. The germline CDR1 and CDR2 sequences are SGHTA and FQGNSA. The CDR3 has 14 residues if both end residues are counted. CDR3 amino acids: CASSFGAGALKWYF.

The J gene is TRBJ1-4, the V gene TRBV4-2; D perhaps matches TRBD1 (5 bases). Germline V gene lookup returns CDR1 LGHNA and CDR2 YNFKEQ. Trimming shortened V by 3 bases and J by 0 bases, and 8 bases separated the two germline ends. CDR3 size: 15 residues. The CDR3 DNA reads TGTGCCAGCAGCCAGCGACAGTCAACTAATGAAAAACTGTTTTTT. This sequence encodes CASSQRQSTNEKLFF.

V usage is TRBV4-1 and J usage is TRBJ1-2; D is perhaps TRBD1 (6 bases). The V gene lost 0 bases and the J gene lost 6 bases, with 20 bases spanning the gap. The CDR3 runs 17 residues. Germline lookup yields CDR1 MGHRA and CDR2 YSYEKL. In DNA form, the CDR3 reads TGCGCCAGCAGCCAAGATCGGCAGGGGATGAACTATGATGGCTACACCTTC. This codes for CASSQDRQGMNYDGYTF.

The rearrangement uses TRBV9 and TRBJ2-3; D is possibly TRBD1 (6 bases). With 0 bases removed from V and 2 bases from J, the gap between germline ends came to 13 bases. Germline values: CDR1 SGDLS, CDR2 YYNGEE. The CDR3 is 16 amino acids. In DNA, the CDR3 is TGTGCCAGCAGCGTAGCTGTGGGGGCGCTCACAGATACGCAGTATTTT. Its protein is CASSVAVGALTDTQYF.